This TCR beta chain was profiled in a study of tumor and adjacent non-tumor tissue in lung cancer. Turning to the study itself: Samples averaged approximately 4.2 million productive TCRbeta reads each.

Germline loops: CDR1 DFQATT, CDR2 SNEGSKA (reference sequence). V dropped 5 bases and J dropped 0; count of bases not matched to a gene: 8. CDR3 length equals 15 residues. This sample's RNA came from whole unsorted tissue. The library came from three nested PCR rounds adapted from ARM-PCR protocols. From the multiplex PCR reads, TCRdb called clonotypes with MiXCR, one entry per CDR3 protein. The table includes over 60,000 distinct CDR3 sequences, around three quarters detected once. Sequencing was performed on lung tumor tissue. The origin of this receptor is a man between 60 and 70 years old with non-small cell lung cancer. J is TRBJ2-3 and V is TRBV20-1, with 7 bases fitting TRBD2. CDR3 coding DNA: TGCAGTGCTGATGGACTAGTGGAGAGCACAGATACGCAGTATTTT. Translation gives CSADGLVESTDTQYF.